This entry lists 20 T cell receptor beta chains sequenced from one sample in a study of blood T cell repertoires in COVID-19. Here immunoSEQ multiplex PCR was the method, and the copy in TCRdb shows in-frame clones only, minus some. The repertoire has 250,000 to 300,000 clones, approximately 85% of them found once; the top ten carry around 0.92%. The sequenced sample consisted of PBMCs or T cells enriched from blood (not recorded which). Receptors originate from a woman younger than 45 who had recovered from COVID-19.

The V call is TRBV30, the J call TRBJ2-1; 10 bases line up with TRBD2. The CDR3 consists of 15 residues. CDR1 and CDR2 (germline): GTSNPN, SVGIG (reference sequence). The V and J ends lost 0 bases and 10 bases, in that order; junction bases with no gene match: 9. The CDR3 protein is CAWSVGILAGTEQFF. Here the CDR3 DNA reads TGTGCCTGGAGTGTCGGTATACTAGCGGGAACAGAGCAGTTCTTC.

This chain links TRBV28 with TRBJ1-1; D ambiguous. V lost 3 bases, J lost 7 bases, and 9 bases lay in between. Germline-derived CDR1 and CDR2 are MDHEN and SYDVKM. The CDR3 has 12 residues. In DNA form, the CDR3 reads TGTGCCAGCAGTTTCTCCAGACTTGAAGCTTTCTTT. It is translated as CASSFSRLEAFF.

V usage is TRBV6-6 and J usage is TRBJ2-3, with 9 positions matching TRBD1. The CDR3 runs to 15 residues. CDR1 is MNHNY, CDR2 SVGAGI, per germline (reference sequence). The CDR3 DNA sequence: TGTGCTGGGTCTCCGACAGGGGGAATAACAGATACGCAGTATTTT. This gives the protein CAGSPTGGITDTQYF.

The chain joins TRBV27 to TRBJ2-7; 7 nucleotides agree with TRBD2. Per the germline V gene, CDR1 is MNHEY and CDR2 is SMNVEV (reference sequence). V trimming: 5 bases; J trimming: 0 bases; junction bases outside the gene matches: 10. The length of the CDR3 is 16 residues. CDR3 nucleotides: TGTGCCAGCAGTGGCCTAGGGGAGGGCCGCTCCTACGAGCAGTACTTC. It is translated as CASSGLGEGRSYEQYF.

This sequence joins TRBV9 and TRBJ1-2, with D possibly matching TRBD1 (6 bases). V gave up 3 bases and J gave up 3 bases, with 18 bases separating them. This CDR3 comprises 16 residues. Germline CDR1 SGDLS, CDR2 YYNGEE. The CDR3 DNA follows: TGTGCCAGCAGCGAGGGGGGGAGTAATTTCGACTATGGCTACACCTTC. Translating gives CASSEGGSNFDYGYTF.

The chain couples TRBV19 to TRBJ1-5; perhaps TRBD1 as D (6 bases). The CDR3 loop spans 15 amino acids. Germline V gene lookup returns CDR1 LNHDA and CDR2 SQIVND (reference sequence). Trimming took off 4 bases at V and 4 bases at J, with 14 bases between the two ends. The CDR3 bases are TGTGCCAGTAGTACCCGGACAGTCGGGAATCAGCCCCAGCATTTT. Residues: CASSTRTVGNQPQHF.

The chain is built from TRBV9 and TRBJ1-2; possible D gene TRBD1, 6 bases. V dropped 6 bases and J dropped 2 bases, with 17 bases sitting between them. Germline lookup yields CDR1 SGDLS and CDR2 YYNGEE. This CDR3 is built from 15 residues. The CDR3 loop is CASNHRTEGNYGYTF. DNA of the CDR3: TGTGCCAGCAACCATCGGACAGAAGGAAACTATGGCTACACCTTC.

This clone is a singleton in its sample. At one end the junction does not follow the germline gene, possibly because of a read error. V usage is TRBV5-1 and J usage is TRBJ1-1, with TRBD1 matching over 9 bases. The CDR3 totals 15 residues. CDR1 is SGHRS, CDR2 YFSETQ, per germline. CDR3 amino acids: CASSVGDRVKTEAFF. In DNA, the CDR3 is TGCGCCAGCAGCGTGGGGGACAGGGTGAAGACTGAAGCTTTCTTT.

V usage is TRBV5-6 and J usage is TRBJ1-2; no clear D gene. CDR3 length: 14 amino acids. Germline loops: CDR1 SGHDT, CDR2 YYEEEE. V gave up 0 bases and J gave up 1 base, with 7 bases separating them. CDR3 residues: CASSLDRVNYGYTF. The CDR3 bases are TGTGCCAGCAGCTTGGATCGGGTTAACTATGGCTACACCTTC.

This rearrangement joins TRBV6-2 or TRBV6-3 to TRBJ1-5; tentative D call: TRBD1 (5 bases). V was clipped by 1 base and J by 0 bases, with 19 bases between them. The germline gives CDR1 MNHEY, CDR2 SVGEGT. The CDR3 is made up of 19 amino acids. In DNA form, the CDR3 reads TGTGCCAGCAGTTACTTAGATCAGGGTATTACCTATAGCAATCAGCCCCAGCATTTT. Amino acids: CASSYLDQGITYSNQPQHF.

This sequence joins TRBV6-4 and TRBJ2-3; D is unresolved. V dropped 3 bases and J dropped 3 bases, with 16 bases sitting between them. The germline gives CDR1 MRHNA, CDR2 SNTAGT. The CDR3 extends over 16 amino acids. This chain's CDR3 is CASSDRLEVQTDTQYF. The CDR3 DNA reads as TGTGCCAGCAGTGATAGGCTAGAGGTTCAAACAGATACGCAGTATTTT.

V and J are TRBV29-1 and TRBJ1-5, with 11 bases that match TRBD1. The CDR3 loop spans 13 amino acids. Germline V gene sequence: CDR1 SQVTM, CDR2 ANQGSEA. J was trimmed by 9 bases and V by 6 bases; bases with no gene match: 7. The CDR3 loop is CSVGGQGVMPQHF. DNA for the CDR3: TGCAGCGTGGGGGGACAGGGGGTAATGCCCCAGCATTTT. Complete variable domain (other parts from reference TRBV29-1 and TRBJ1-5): SAVISQKPSRDICQRGTSLTIQCQVDSQVTMMFWYRQQPGQSLTLIATANQGSEATYESGFVIDKFPISRPNLTFSTLTVSNMSPEDSSIYLCSVGGQGVMPQHFGDGTRLSIL.

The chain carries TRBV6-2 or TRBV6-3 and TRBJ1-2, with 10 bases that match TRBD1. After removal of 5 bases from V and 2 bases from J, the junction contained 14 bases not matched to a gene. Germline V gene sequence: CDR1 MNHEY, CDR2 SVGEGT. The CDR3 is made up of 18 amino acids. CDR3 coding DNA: TGTGCCAGCAGTCACGACCCGGGACAGGGGCCCCAGAACTATGGCTACACCTTC. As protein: CASSHDPGQGPQNYGYTF.

CDR3 amino acids: CASSYHPGQGAPRGSYEQYF. The DNA of the CDR3 is TGTGCCAGCAGTTACCATCCGGGACAGGGGGCCCCGCGTGGGTCCTACGAGCAGTACTTC. The V call is TRBV6-2 or TRBV6-3, the J call TRBJ2-7; 12 bases agree with TRBD1. V shed 2 bases and J 1 base; nucleotides not matched to a gene: 15. The CDR3 is 20 residues long. CDR1 is MNHEY and CDR2 is SVGEGT in the germline V gene.

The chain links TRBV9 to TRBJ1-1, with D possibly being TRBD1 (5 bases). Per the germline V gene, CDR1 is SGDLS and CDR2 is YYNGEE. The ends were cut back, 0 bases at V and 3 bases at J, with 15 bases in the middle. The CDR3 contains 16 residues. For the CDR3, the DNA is TGTGCCAGCAGCGTAGGGGGACTAATAGGGGACACTGAAGCTTTCTTT. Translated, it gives CASSVGGLIGDTEAFF.

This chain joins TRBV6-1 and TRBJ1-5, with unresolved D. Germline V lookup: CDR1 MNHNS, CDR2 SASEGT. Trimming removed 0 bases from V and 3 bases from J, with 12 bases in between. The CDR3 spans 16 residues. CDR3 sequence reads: CASSEAGGSPNQPQHF. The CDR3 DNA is TGTGCCAGCAGTGAAGCGGGAGGCAGCCCCAATCAGCCCCAGCATTTT.

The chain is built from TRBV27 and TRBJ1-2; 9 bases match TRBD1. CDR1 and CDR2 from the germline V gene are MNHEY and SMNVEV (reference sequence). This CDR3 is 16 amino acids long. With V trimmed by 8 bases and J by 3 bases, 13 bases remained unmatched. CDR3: CASGAGGGQGYYGYTF. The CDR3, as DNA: TGTGCCAGCGGGGCCGGAGGGGGACAGGGATACTATGGCTACACCTTC.

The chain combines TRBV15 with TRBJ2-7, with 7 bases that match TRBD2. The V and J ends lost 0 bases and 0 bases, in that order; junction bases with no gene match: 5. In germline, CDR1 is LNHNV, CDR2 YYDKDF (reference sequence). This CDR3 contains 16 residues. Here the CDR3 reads CATSRDPGLISYEQYF. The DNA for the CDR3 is TGTGCCACCAGCAGAGACCCGGGACTAATCTCCTACGAGCAGTACTTC.

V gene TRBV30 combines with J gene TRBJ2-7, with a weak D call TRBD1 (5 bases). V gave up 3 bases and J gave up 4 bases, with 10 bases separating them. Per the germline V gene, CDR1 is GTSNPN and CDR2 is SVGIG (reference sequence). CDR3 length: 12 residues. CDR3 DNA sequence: TGTGCCTGGAGACCAGACAGTTACGAGCAGTACTTC. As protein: CAWRPDSYEQYF.

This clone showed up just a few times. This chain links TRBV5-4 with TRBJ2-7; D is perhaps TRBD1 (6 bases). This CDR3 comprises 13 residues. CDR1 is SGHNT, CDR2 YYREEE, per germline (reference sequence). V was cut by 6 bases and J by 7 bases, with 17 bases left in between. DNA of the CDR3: TGTGCCAGCAAATCCTCCCGAGGGGGTGAGCAGTACTTC. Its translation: CASKSSRGGEQYF.